This T cell receptor beta chain was sequenced for a study of T cells in Graves' hyperthyroidism and ophthalmopathy. Every diagnosis used clinical symptoms, serum thyroxine and TRAb, thyroid ultrasound and orbital computed tomography. Germline CDR1 SGHAT, CDR2 FQNNGV. The CDR3 length is 12 residues. V lost 5 bases and J 6 bases, leaving 7 bases between the germline ends. This clonotype was seen many times. Authors of the study amplified TCR beta CDR3 regions from RNA transcripts. TCR CDR3 underwent first-round RT-PCR with the HTBI primer set. TCRdb used MiXCR to reprocess the multiplex PCR reads, holding one entry per CDR3 protein. The sample carries nearly 750,000 distinct CDR3 sequences, about 35% recorded once.

The chain is built from TRBV11-2 and TRBJ2-2, with D uncertain. The TCR was taken from a middle-aged woman with Graves' hyperthyroidism. Source material: blood. CDR3 sequence (DNA): TGTGCCAGCAGCACGGCCGCCGGGGAGCTGTTTTTT. Encoded protein: CASSTAAGELFF.